These T cell receptor beta chains were read from a single sample in a study of blood T cell repertoires in COVID-19. Sequenced by immunoSEQ multiplex PCR; TCRdb stores in-frame clones only, minus some. The data show fewer than 200,000 clones, more than 75% seen once. What was sequenced was peripheral blood. The source of these receptors is a man aged 35-49 years with active or convalescent COVID-19. Both conserved end residues are part of each CDR3.

v_call cdr3_length cdr3_aa
TRBV9 16 CASSVTPGGGGHGYTF
TRBV28 15 CASRLSDRRNQPQHF
TRBV5-1 15 CASSLMGPADTEAFF
TRBV11-3 15 CASSKRDRGTYEQYF
TRBV5-1 14 CASSLAQTNTEAFF
TRBV4-3 18 CASSQRGQTDYITGELFF
TRBV5-1 17 CASSLVAGVSPTDTQYF
TRBV6-1 14 CASSEAGTVYEQYF
TRBV6-6 13 CASSRTGNTEAFF
TRBV19 14 CASSRDREHTEAFF
TRBV5-4 15 CAASTGGPLDDTQYF
TRBV7-9 16 CASSLGGGSPGDGYTF
TRBV3-1/TRBV3-2 15 CATRAGGANTGELFF
TRBV7-9 14 CASPPGENTGELFF
TRBV29-1 14 CSVEESGMNTEAFF
TRBV10-1 14 CASSVSGGEETQYF
TRBV7-2 16 CASSLGPGGKSYEQYF
TRBV5-1 16 CASSYGVGQSTDTQYF
TRBV7-9 13 CASSSDSSAGYTF
TRBV2 14 CASTPGSSGNTIYF
TRBV5-6 16 CASSLVGQAWDTEAFF
TRBV5-4 15 CASNLQQGQGTEAFF
TRBV4-2 18 CASSQDKGADYSNQPQHF
TRBV6-6 15 CASSPPTGERREQYF
TRBV27 16 CASSTPRGQGAYEQYF
TRBV10-1 17 CASSVGTGVRGTGELFF
TRBV5-6 14 CASSLDRGITEAFF
TRBV7-8 14 CASSLEITHYEQYF
TRBV3-1/TRBV3-2 16 CASSQDRPSGGDEQFF
TRBV5-8 13 CASSLGNRVEAFF
TRBV18 13 CASSPEQDTEAFF